This is a list of T cell receptor beta chains from one sample in a study of siplizumab effects on memory and regulatory T cells. The protocol was immunoSEQ multiplex PCR, while the TCRdb copy is restricted to in-frame clones and leaves out a portion. The sample contains 120,000 or so clones, roughly 90% of which appear only once. Sequencing was done on a sample of CD4+ T cells sorted from blood. These receptors all come from a human donor in good health. Each CDR3 is given with its conserved first and last residue. D genes are given only for firm matches. Part of the rows lack a size; the others show once, few, many or a class for expanded clones.

CASSFSGIAEAFF | TGCGCCAGCAGCTTTTCTGGGATCGCTGAAGCTTTCTTT | TRBJ1-1 | - | - | 13 | TRBV5-1
CASSFGTGDGYTF | TGTGCCAGCAGCTTCGGGACAGGGGATGGCTACACCTTC | TRBJ1-2 | few | TRBD1 | 13 | TRBV7-9
CASSTLGTGYNEQFF | TGTGCCAGCAGCACCCTGGGGACTGGATACAATGAGCAGTTCTTC | TRBJ2-1 | - | - | 15 | TRBV27
CASSRPLGGGAQVQYF | TGTGCCAGCAGCCGCCCTCTGGGCGGGGGGGCCCAGGTGCAGTATTTT | TRBJ2-3 | once | TRBD2 | 16 | TRBV5-4
CASGLVLGSPLHF | TGTGCTAGTGGTTTGGTATTAGGGTCACCCCTCCACTTT | TRBJ1-6 | - | - | 13 | TRBV12-5
CATSRDPGLAGFAYEQYF | TGTGCCACCAGCAGAGATCCAGGACTAGCGGGGTTTGCCTACGAGCAGTACTTC | TRBJ2-7 | - | TRBD2 | 18 | TRBV15
CASGLGTAYGYTF | TGCGCCAGCGGGCTCGGGACAGCCTATGGCTACACCTTC | TRBJ1-2 | once | TRBD1 | 13 | TRBV5-1
CASSSPGQGAYEQYF | TGTGCCAGCAGTTCACCGGGACAGGGGGCGTACGAGCAGTACTTC | TRBJ2-7 | - | TRBD1 | 15 | TRBV6-5
CASCDRPPYEQYF | TGTGCCAGCTGCGACAGGCCTCCCTACGAGCAGTACTTC | TRBJ2-7 | - | - | 13 | TRBV6-1
CASSSNRGHFEQYF | TGCGCCAGCAGCTCCAACAGGGGGCACTTCGAGCAGTACTTC | TRBJ2-7 | once | TRBD1 | 14 | TRBV5-1
CAWTGQVNQPQHF | TGTGCCTGGACAGGGCAGGTCAATCAGCCCCAGCATTTT | TRBJ1-5 | - | - | 13 | TRBV30
CASSFSYSGIGELFF | TGTGCCAGCAGCTTCAGTTATAGTGGGATCGGGGAGCTGTTTTTT | TRBJ2-2 | - | - | 15 | TRBV5-4
CASSPLGGAGAMNTEAFF | TGTGCCAGCAGCCCCTTGGGAGGGGCCGGAGCCATGAACACTGAAGCTTTCTTT | TRBJ1-1 | - | - | 18 | TRBV7-8
CASSPSLGTYNEQFF | TGTGCCAGCAGCCCCTCCCTGGGCACCTACAATGAGCAGTTCTTC | TRBJ2-1 | - | - | 15 | TRBV5-4
CAIRWSGSTEAFF | TGTGCCATCAGGTGGTCAGGGTCCACTGAAGCTTTCTTT | TRBJ1-1 | once | - | 13 | TRBV10-3
CAISLGKGGYTF | TGTGCCATCAGTTTAGGGAAAGGTGGCTACACCTTC | TRBJ1-2 | - | - | 12 | TRBV10-3
CASSPGLESGYEQYF | TGTGCCAGCAGCCCGGGACTAGAGTCTGGTTACGAGCAGTACTTC | TRBJ2-7 | - | TRBD2 | 15 | TRBV4-2
CASSIEGMNTEAFF | TGTGCCAGTAGTATTGAGGGCATGAACACTGAAGCTTTCTTT | TRBJ1-1 | - | - | 14 | TRBV19
CASSLEFRGQETQYF | TGTGCCAGCAGCTTAGAATTCCGGGGGCAAGAGACCCAGTACTTC | TRBJ2-5 | - | - | 15 | TRBV11-2
CATVGGVTEAFF | TGTGCCACCGTAGGGGGGGTTACTGAAGCTTTCTTT | TRBJ1-1 | - | - | 12 | TRBV7-9
CASGGTSPETQYF | TGTGCTAGTGGGGGGACTAGCCCAGAGACCCAGTACTTC | TRBJ2-5 | - | TRBD2 | 13 | TRBV12-5
CASSLESLLSADYNSPLHF | TGTGCCAGCAGCTTGGAAAGCCTTTTGTCAGCCGACTATAATTCACCCCTCCACTTT | TRBJ1-6 | once | - | 19 | TRBV5-4
CSVRDRGRDEQFF | TGCAGCGTAAGGGATAGGGGGCGCGATGAGCAGTTCTTC | TRBJ2-1 | - | TRBD1 | 13 | TRBV29-1
CASSSGTGLSGANVLTF | TGTGCCAGCAGTTCCGGGACAGGGCTCTCTGGGGCCAACGTCCTGACTTTC | TRBJ2-6 | - | TRBD1 | 17 | TRBV25-1
CASIRQVSTDTQYF | TGTGCCAGCATTAGACAGGTCAGCACAGATACGCAGTATTTT | TRBJ2-3 | - | - | 14 | TRBV2
CASSPILGGPETQYF | TGTGCCAGCAGCCCCATCTTAGGGGGCCCGGAGACCCAGTACTTC | TRBJ2-5 | - | TRBD1 | 15 | TRBV7-6
CASGPGQGAETQYF | TGTGCTAGTGGTCCGGGACAGGGGGCGGAGACCCAGTACTTC | TRBJ2-5 | - | TRBD1 | 14 | TRBV12-5
CASSPREAEQYF | TGCGCCAGCAGCCCCAGGGAAGCCGAGCAGTACTTC | TRBJ2-7 | - | - | 12 | TRBV10-2
CASSIEGGRNTQYF | TGTGCCAGTAGTATAGAGGGGGGGCGAAATACGCAGTATTTT | TRBJ2-3 | - | - | 14 | TRBV19
CATPGQERCFF | TGTGCCACTCCGGGACAGGAAAGATGTTTCTTT | TRBJ1-1 | - | TRBD1 | 11 | TRBV9
CASSPRVGDSSYEQYF | TGTGCCAGCAGCCCGAGGGTTGGGGATAGCTCCTACGAGCAGTACTTC | TRBJ2-7 | once | - | 16 | TRBV7-9
CASSLFAYEQYF | TGTGCCAGCAGCTTATTCGCCTACGAGCAGTACTTC | TRBJ2-7 | - | - | 12 | TRBV13
CASSGRWHDRRIGSPLHF | TGTGCCAGCAGTGGCCGATGGCACGACAGGAGGATTGGTTCACCCCTCCACTTT | TRBJ1-6 | - | - | 18 | TRBV6-1
CASSWTGEIGQPQHF | TGTGCCAGCAGCTGGACAGGGGAAATCGGTCAGCCCCAGCATTTT | TRBJ1-5 | - | TRBD1 | 15 | TRBV7-9
CSVEDPGRHYEQYF | TGCAGCGTTGAAGACCCGGGACGGCACTACGAGCAGTACTTC | TRBJ2-7 | - | - | 14 | TRBV29-1
CAWSVTGRAFF | TGTGCCTGGAGTGTAACAGGGCGAGCTTTCTTT | TRBJ1-1 | - | - | 11 | TRBV30
CASSSRAAPDEQYF | TGTGCCAGCAGCTCCCGGGCCGCCCCCGACGAGCAGTACTTC | TRBJ2-7 | - | - | 14 | TRBV5-4
CASSPRITGGSYEQYF | TGTGCCAGCTCACCTCGCATCACAGGGGGGAGCTACGAGCAGTACTTC | TRBJ2-7 | once | TRBD1 | 16 | TRBV18
CASSQGKGLNTGELFF | TGCGCCAGCAGCCAAGGGAAGGGGTTGAACACCGGGGAGCTGTTTTTT | TRBJ2-2 | - | - | 16 | TRBV4-1
CASSEWGTGGYEQYF | TGTGCCAGCAGTGAATGGGGGACAGGGGGCTACGAGCAGTACTTC | TRBJ2-7 | few | TRBD1 | 15 | TRBV6-1